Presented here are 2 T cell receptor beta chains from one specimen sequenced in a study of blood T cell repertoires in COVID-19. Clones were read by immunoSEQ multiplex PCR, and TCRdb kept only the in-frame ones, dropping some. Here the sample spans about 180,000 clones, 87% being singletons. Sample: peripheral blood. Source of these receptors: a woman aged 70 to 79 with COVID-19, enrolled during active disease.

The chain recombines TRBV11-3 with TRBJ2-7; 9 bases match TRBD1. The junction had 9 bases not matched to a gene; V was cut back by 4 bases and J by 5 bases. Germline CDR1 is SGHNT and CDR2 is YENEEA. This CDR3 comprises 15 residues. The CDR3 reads CASSYLDRGYNEQYF. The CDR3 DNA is TGTGCCAGCAGCTACCTGGACAGGGGATACAACGAGCAGTACTTC.

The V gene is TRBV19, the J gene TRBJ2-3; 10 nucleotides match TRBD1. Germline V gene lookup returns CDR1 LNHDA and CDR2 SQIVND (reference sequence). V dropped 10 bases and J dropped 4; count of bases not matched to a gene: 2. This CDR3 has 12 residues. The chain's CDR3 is CATTGGADTQYF. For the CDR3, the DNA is TGTGCCACGACAGGGGGCGCAGATACGCAGTATTTT.